This TCR beta chain was documented in a study of post-analysis software for immune sequencing data. Study as a whole: The cohort encompassed relapsing-remitting, secondary progressive and progressive-relapsing multiple sclerosis disease courses. Study findings and constraints: With TRBV5-6, TRBV5-1 and TRBV20-1 included, about five TRBV segments were more frequent in patients than in controls.

This CDR3 comprises 15 residues. Per the germline V gene, CDR1 is SGHNT and CDR2 is YENEEA. V was clipped by 4 bases and J by 5 bases, with 15 bases between them. This clonotype has just one count. Its antigen remains unidentified. The library was made from cDNA and included unique molecular identifiers. TCRdb re-analysed the PCR reads in MiXCR, keeping a single row per CDR3 protein. The table records hundreds of thousands of distinct CDR3 sequences, 25% to 30% of them present only once. The clonotype was recovered from a girl aged 5-17 years with multiple sclerosis. The V call is TRBV11-3, the J call TRBJ2-1, with D perhaps matching TRBD1 or TRBD2 (5 bases each). The sequenced sample was blood. This CDR3 is CASSSRGTNNNEQFF. For the CDR3, the DNA is TGTGCCAGCAGCTCCCGTGGGACGAATAACAATGAGCAGTTCTTC. Complete variable domain (other parts from reference TRBV11-3 and TRBJ2-1): EAGVVQSPRYKIIEKKQPVAFWCNPISGHNTLYWYLQNLGQGPELLIRYENEEAVDDSQLPKDRFSAERLKGVDSTLKIQPAELGDSAVYLCASSSRGTNNNEQFFGPGTRLTVL.